Listed below are T cell receptor beta chains from one sample, sequenced in a study of T-cell reconstitution after alpha-beta-depleted transplantation in children. TCRdb re-called the PCR reads through MiXCR, storing one row per CDR3 protein. The data hold 360,000 or so distinct CDR3 sequences, with roughly 22% observed a single time. The material was PBMCs from the stem cell graft donor, obtained from the stem cell graft. The receptors come from a human donor who donated a stem cell graft to a child with acute myeloid leukemia. Each CDR3 is given with its conserved first and last residue.

>TRBJ1-5|TRBV29-1
CSVGGLQGQPQHF
>TRBJ2-3|TRBV6-1
CASRTRDARDTQYF
>TRBJ2-1|TRBV6-1
CASSHLVAGHNEQFF
>TRBJ2-5|TRBV20-1
CSASGVAGRKTQYF
>TRBJ2-7|TRBV20-1
CSARKLATSSYEQYF
>TRBJ2-3|TRBV6-1
CASRNGQGAGTDTQYF
>TRBJ2-3|TRBV12-3/TRBV12-4
CASSLRILAKPDTQYF
>TRBJ2-1|TRBV7-2
CASSPGILSYNEQFF
>TRBJ2-1|TRBV12-3/TRBV12-4
CASSPGTGGVPNNEQFF
>TRBJ2-1|TRBV15
CATSRDGGSSYNEQFF
>TRBJ1-6|TRBV4-3
CASSQEAGGNNSPLHF
>TRBJ1-1|TRBV20-1
CSAYLYQVMNTEAFF
>TRBJ2-1|TRBV4-2
CASSQDWRSYNEQFF
>TRBJ2-1|TRBV9
CASSFSGGNEQFF
>TRBJ2-4|TRBV20-1
CSASTGGAGNIQYF
>TRBJ2-7|TRBV7-9
CASSLATSGSTYEQYF
>TRBJ2-2|TRBV4-1
CASSQVGLAKNTGELFF
>TRBJ2-1|TRBV4-2
CASSQRLSSYNEQFF
>TRBJ2-7|TRBV14
CASSQRLLRRTQGANHEQYF
>TRBJ2-3|TRBV12-3/TRBV12-4
CASTKPGLAGADTQYF
>TRBJ1-1|TRBV28
CASSLSPHLNTEAFF
>TRBJ1-2|TRBV30
CAWSQPYSYGYTF
>TRBJ1-2|TRBV15
CATSRPVGQGYGYTF
>TRBJ1-1|TRBV20-1
CSARVFVGRRTEAFF
>TRBJ2-7|TRBV7-2
CASSLAGGGQYEQYF
>TRBJ2-2|TRBV20-1
CSAEGWGGGLFF
>TRBJ1-1|TRBV7-2
CASSLAGQAVHTEAFF
>TRBJ2-1|TRBV4-3
CASSQDTGAGAEQFF
>TRBJ2-7|TRBV20-1
CSASITGTYEQYF
>TRBJ1-1|TRBV20-1
CSARVLQRNTEAFF
>TRBJ2-5|TRBV7-2
CASSLALLRETQYF
>TRBJ1-5|TRBV12-3/TRBV12-4
CASSWARETYSNQPQHF
>TRBJ2-2|TRBV9
CASSEASGRAYGELFF
>TRBJ1-5|TRBV4-1
CASSQEHGNQPQHF
>TRBJ1-1|TRBV7-9
CASSHGQGYPEAFF